This TCR beta chain was identified in a study of blood T cells in healthy people across ages. This CDR3 is built from 10 residues. The germline V gene has CDR1 SQVTM and CDR2 ANQGSEA. The V gene lost 4 bases and the J gene lost 5 bases, with 3 bases spanning the gap. A second PCR, run for roughly 7 to 11 cycles, used a sample-barcoded 5' primer plus a J-beta primer mix. Every cDNA was tagged by a template-switch adaptor with 12 random nucleotides. Every sample gave at least 2.5 million paired-end reads containing CDR3. Via MiXCR, TCRdb re-called the 5' RACE reads, giving one row per CDR3 protein. This sample carries 650,000 to 900,000 distinct CDR3 sequences, 62% of them seen once, and the ten largest clones take about 27%.

This sequence was found in a man younger than 40 in good health. This chain links TRBV29-1 with TRBJ2-4; D is unclear. The source material was blood. The DNA of the CDR3 is TGCAGCGTTGGGGAAAACATTCAGTACTTC. Encoded protein: CSVGENIQYF.